This T cell receptor beta chain stems from a study of identical twins. Notes on this clonotype: Antigen unknown.

Trimming removed 3 bases at V and 7 bases at J, with 16 bases between. CDR3 length: 15 residues. Germline values: CDR1 SGHRS, CDR2 YFSETQ. Whole-study findings and limits: Invariant MAIT and iNKT cells are populations that could partly confound zero-insertion analyses. Memory repertoires lacked the insertion deficit that abundant cord blood beta clonotypes showed.

With template switching, a universal primer site was added, and the cDNA carried unique molecular identifiers. Via MiXCR, TCRdb re-called the 5' RACE reads, giving one row per CDR3 protein. The table lists about 660,000 distinct CDR3 sequences, around 8.6% of them singletons. These records were also assigned to another study, of yellow fever vaccine responses in identical twins.

This TCR derives from a woman aged 18-29 years in good health. Sequenced input: PBMCs. The gene calls are TRBV5-1 and TRBJ2-2, with a weak D call TRBD2 (6 bases). As DNA, the CDR3 is TGCGCCAGCAGCTCAGTGGGAGGTCCCCTCGGGGAGCTGTTTTTT. This encodes CASSSVGGPLGELFF.